The count of the clone carrying this TCR beta chain is one. What it recognizes is unknown. Germline V gene sequence: CDR1 KGHDR, CDR2 SFDVKD. The CDR3 totals 15 residues. Unmatched junction bases numbered 4, after V lost 8 bases and J lost 2 bases. The source of the sample is a study of blood T cells in healthy people across ages. Points from the study as a whole: It was the long-lived donors that had more naive CD4+ cells and higher diversity than aged donors. Older age coincided with a roughly linear decline in TCR beta diversity per million T cells. The unknown donor CMV status may have confounded expanded clonotype changes.

Using a J-beta primer mix together with a sample-barcoded 5' primer, a second PCR was run for roughly 7 to 12 cycles. A template-switch adaptor that had 12 random nucleotides put a tag on each cDNA molecule. TCRdb re-derived calls from the 5' RACE reads in MiXCR, one entry per CDR3 protein. The profile shows about a million distinct CDR3 sequences, roughly 47% of them singletons. The TCR sequence derives from a woman aged 60-75 years in good health. Sequences were obtained from blood. The V and J genes are TRBV24-1 and TRBJ2-1, with TRBD1 matching 11 bases. The CDR3 nucleotides are TGTGCCACCATGGGGACAGGGGGGACCTACAATGAGCAGTTCTTC. This encodes CATMGTGGTYNEQFF.